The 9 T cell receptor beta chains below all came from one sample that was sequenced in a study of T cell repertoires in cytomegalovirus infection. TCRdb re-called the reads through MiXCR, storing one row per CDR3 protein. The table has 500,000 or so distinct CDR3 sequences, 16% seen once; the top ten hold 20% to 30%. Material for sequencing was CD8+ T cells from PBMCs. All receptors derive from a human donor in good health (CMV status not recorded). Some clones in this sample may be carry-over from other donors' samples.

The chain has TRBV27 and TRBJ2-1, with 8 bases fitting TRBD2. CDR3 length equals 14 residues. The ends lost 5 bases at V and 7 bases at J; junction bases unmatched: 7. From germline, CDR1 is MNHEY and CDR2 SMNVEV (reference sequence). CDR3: CASSAPGGHNEQFF. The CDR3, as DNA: TGTGCCAGCAGTGCCCCGGGGGGGCATAATGAGCAGTTCTTC.

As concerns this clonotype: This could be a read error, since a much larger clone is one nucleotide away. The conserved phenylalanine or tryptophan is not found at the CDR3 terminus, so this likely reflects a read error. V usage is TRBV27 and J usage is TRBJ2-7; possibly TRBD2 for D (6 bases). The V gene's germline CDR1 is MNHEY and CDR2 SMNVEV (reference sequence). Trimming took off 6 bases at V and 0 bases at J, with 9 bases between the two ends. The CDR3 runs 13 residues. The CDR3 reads CASSMDYSYEQYS. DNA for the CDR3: TGTGCCAGCAGCATGGACTACTCCTACGAGCAGTACTCC.

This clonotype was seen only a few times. This chain's CDR3 is CASSLGGNEGLAGAYTQYF. CDR3 nucleotides: TGTGCCAGCAGTTTAGGAGGGAACGAGGGACTAGCGGGGGCTTATACGCAGTATTTT. The rearrangement uses TRBV12-3 or TRBV12-4 and TRBJ2-3; TRBD2 matches at 14 bases. J was trimmed by 7 bases and V by 1 base; bases with no gene match: 13. The CDR3 totals 19 residues.

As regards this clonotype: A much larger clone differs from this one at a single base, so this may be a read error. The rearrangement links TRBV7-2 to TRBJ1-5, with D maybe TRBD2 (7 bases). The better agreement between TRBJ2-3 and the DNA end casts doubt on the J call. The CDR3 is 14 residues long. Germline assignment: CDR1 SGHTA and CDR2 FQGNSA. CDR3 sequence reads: CASSLRRGPQPQYF. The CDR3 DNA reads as TGTGCCAGCAGCTTAAGGCGGGGGCCCCAGCCCCAGTATTTT.

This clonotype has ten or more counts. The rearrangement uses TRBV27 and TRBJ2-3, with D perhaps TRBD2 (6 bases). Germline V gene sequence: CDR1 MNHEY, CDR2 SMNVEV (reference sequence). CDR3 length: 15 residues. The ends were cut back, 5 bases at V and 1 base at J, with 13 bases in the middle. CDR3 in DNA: TGTGCCAGCAGTCCCGGGAGAGGCGGCACAGATACGCAGTATTTT. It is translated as CASSPGRGGTDTQYF.

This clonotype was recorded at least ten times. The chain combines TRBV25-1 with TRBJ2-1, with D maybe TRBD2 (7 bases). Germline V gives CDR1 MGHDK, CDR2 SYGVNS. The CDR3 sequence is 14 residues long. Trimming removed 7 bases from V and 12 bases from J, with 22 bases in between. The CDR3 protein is CASTKLAGASTQFF. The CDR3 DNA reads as TGTGCCAGCACTAAGCTTGCGGGGGCCAGCACGCAGTTCTTC.

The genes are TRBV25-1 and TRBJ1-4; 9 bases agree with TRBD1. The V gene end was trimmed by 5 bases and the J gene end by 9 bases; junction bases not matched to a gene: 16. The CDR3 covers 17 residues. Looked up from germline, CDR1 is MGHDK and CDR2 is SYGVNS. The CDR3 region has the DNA TGTGCCAGCAGTAACCCCCGGGAAACAGGGGGCGGTAAAAAACTGTTTTTT. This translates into CASSNPRETGGGKKLFF.

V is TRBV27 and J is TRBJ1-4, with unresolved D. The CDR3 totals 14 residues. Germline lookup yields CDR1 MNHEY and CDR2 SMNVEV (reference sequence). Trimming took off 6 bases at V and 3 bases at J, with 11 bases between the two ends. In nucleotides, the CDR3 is TGTGCCAGCAGCACCCGAGCGGCTAATGAAAAACTGTTTTTT. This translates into CASSTRAANEKLFF.

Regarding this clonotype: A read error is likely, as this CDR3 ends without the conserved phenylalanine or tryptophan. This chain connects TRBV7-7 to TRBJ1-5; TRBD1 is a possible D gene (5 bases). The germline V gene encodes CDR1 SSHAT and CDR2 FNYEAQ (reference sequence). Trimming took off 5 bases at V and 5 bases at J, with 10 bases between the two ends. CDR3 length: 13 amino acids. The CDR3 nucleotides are TGTGCCAGCAGCGCGGGACTACATCAGCCCCAGCATTTG. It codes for CASSAGLHQPQHL.